The 17 T cell receptor beta chains presented below share a single source sample, sequenced in a study of blood T cell repertoires in COVID-19. Sequenced by immunoSEQ multiplex PCR; TCRdb stores in-frame clones only, minus some. The sample shows around 170,000 clones, approximately 80% of them seen only once. The material sequenced was peripheral blood. These TCRs come from a human donor in a cohort sampled during active COVID-19.

V gene TRBV20-1 combines with J gene TRBJ2-1; 9 nucleotides line up with TRBD2. Per germline, CDR1 DFQATT and CDR2 SNEGSKA (reference sequence). The length of the CDR3 is 14 residues. J lost 8 bases, V lost 3 bases, and 8 bases had no gene match. CDR3 protein: CSASMAGGPDEQFF. The CDR3 DNA sequence: TGCAGTGCTAGTATGGCGGGGGGGCCCGATGAGCAGTTCTTC.

This chain connects TRBV20-1 to TRBJ2-1, with TRBD2 identical over 9 bases. Germline V lookup: CDR1 DFQATT, CDR2 SNEGSKA (reference sequence). The CDR3 covers 15 residues. J gave up 9 bases and V 3 bases, and 12 bases lay outside the gene matches. The CDR3 DNA follows: TGCAGTGCTAGTGGTAGGTCTAGCGGGGTAGCTGAGCAGTTCTTC. Its translation: CSASGRSSGVAEQFF.

The chain is built from TRBV3-1 (or the pseudogene TRBV3-2) and TRBJ2-1; 7 bases are a match to TRBD1. The germline gives CDR1 LGHDT, CDR2 YNNKEL (reference sequence). CDR3 length equals 15 residues. Trimming cost V 2 bases and J 4 bases; bases outside gene matches: 5. The CDR3: CASSQPGQSYNEQFF. CDR3 bases: TGTGCCAGCAGCCAACCGGGACAGAGTTACAATGAGCAGTTCTTC.

The chain has TRBV7-3 and TRBJ2-7, with 12 bases lining up with TRBD2. Germline V gene sequence: CDR1 SGHTA, CDR2 FQGTGA. The CDR3 loop spans 15 amino acids. V gave up 5 bases and J gave up 2 bases; unmatched junction bases: 4. As DNA, the CDR3 is TGTGCCAGCAGCCCGGGACTAGCGGGCCCCTACGAGCAGTACTTC. It codes for CASSPGLAGPYEQYF. Full variable domain (outside the CDR3, taken from reference TRBV7-3 and TRBJ2-7): GAGVSQTPSNKVTEKGKYVELRCDPISGHTALYWYRQSLGQGPEFLIYFQGTGAADDSGLPNDRFFAVRPEGSVSTLKIQRTERGDSAVYLCASSPGLAGPYEQYFGPGTRLTVT.

The chain recombines TRBV4-3 with TRBJ2-1; no definite D call. From germline, CDR1 is LGHNA and CDR2 YSLEER. V was trimmed by 0 bases and J by 3 bases, leaving 6 bases between them. The CDR3 runs to 14 residues. The CDR3 protein is CASSQDRSYNEQFF. In nucleotides, the CDR3 is TGCGCCAGCAGCCAAGATAGGAGCTACAATGAGCAGTTCTTC.

The gene calls are TRBV3-1 (or the pseudogene TRBV3-2) and TRBJ1-3, with D uncertain. V lost 2 bases and J lost 0, with 2 bases in between. Per the germline V gene, CDR1 is LGHDT and CDR2 is YNNKEL (reference sequence). The CDR3 is made up of 13 amino acids. CDR3: CASSQRSGNTIYF. DNA of the CDR3: TGTGCCAGCAGCCAACGCTCTGGAAACACCATATATTTT.

The chain employs TRBV27 and TRBJ1-5; unclear D gene. CDR3 size: 16 residues. Germline CDR1 is MNHEY and CDR2 is SMNVEV (reference sequence). V was pared by 1 base and J by 1 base, with 11 bases between. DNA for the CDR3: TGTGCCAGCAGTTTATTTGCCCCGGGAAGCAATCAGCCCCAGCATTTT. Translating it yields CASSLFAPGSNQPQHF.

The rearrangement joins TRBV5-1 to TRBJ2-1, with 9 nucleotides matching TRBD2. Germline CDR1 reads SGHRS; CDR2 reads YFSETQ. This CDR3 comprises 15 residues. After removal of 4 bases from V and 4 bases from J, the junction contained 6 bases not matched to a gene. CDR3 loop: CASSASGGRYNEQFF. The DNA of the CDR3 is TGCGCCAGCAGCGCGAGCGGGGGGCGTTACAATGAGCAGTTCTTC.

This chain links TRBV19 with TRBJ1-1; D is uncertain. Per germline, CDR1 LNHDA and CDR2 SQIVND (reference sequence). This CDR3 contains 16 residues. The V end was cut by 3 bases, the J end by 0 bases, with 14 bases between. The CDR3 loop reads CASSIPVAGMNTEAFF. In DNA, the CDR3 is TGTGCCAGTAGTATCCCCGTCGCGGGGATGAACACTGAAGCTTTCTTT. Looking up the rest from reference TRBV19 and TRBJ1-1 gives the full variable domain: DGGITQSPKYLFRKEGQNVTLSCEQNLNHDAMYWYRQDPGQGLRLIYYSQIVNDFQKGDIAEGYSVSREKKESFPLTVTSAQKNPTAFYLCASSIPVAGMNTEAFFGQGTRLTVV.

The CDR3 region is CAIRQGDSYEQYF. The CDR3 DNA sequence: TGTGCCATCAGGCAGGGGGATTCCTACGAGCAGTACTTC. The chain links TRBV10-3 to TRBJ2-7, with 7 positions matching TRBD1. Germline V CDR1 and CDR2: ENHRY, SYGVKD. The V segment lost 6 bases and the J segment 1 base; nucleotides outside the gene matches: 3. The CDR3 covers 13 residues.

The sample holds one count of this clone. The J gene is TRBJ2-7, the V gene TRBV5-4; a possible D gene is TRBD1 (5 bases). V lost 3 bases and J 2 bases, leaving 12 bases between the germline ends. The germline V gene encodes CDR1 SGHNT and CDR2 YYREEE (reference sequence). The CDR3 is made up of 14 amino acids. The CDR3 here is CASSSKTVPYEQYF. The CDR3 region has the DNA TGTGCCAGCAGCTCTAAGACAGTTCCCTACGAGCAGTACTTC.

The chain is built from TRBV7-2 and TRBJ2-3; 9 nucleotides agree with TRBD2. Trimming at V came to 5 bases and at J to 4 bases, leaving 7 bases not matched to a gene. In germline, CDR1 is SGHTA, CDR2 FQGNSA. This CDR3 spans 15 amino acids. The CDR3 coding sequence is TGTGCCAGCAGCATTAGCGGGGGCCGTTCAGATACGCAGTATTTT. This sequence encodes CASSISGGRSDTQYF.

V is TRBV18 and J is TRBJ1-1; weak D call: TRBD1 (6 bases). The V and J ends lost 3 bases and 9 bases respectively, with 14 bases between them. Germline assignment: CDR1 KGHSH and CDR2 LQKENI. CDR3 length equals 13 residues. DNA of the CDR3: TGTGCCAGCTCACCGGGGCAGGGGAGTAAAGCTTTCTTT. Residues: CASSPGQGSKAFF.

V is TRBV19 and J is TRBJ2-7, with 11 bases that match TRBD1. This CDR3 is built from 15 residues. Germline V lookup: CDR1 LNHDA, CDR2 SQIVND (reference sequence). V lost 7 bases to trimming and J lost 4 bases; unmatched junction nucleotides: 9. Written as DNA, the CDR3 is TGTGCCAGTACTACCGGACAGGGGGCTATTTACGAGCAGTACTTC. Residues: CASTTGQGAIYEQYF.

The chain is built from TRBV12-3 or TRBV12-4 and TRBJ2-7; D might be TRBD2 (5 bases). Trimming took off 5 bases at V and 6 bases at J, with 11 bases between the two ends. The CDR3 covers 12 residues. The CDR3 coding sequence is TGTGCCAGCAGTACTACTAGTCGCGAGCAGTACTTC. This sequence encodes CASSTTSREQYF.

For the CDR3, the DNA is TGTGCCAGCAGCTTGGCAGGTCAGAATTACGAGCAGTACTTC. Its protein is CASSLAGQNYEQYF. V is TRBV11-2 and J is TRBJ2-7; D call uncertain. CDR1 and CDR2 (germline): SGHAT, FQNNGV. V dropped 3 bases and J dropped 4 bases, with 13 bases sitting between them. CDR3 length: 14 amino acids.

This sequence joins TRBV7-9 and TRBJ2-3, with a possible D match to TRBD2 (5 bases). The V end was cut by 8 bases, the J end by 4 bases, with 19 bases between. The CDR3 length is 15 residues. Germline lookup yields CDR1 SEHNR and CDR2 FQNEAQ (reference sequence). CDR3 DNA sequence: TGTGCCAGCCCAACCCCCGGGGTTTCCTCAGATACGCAGTATTTT. Protein sequence: CASPTPGVSSDTQYF.